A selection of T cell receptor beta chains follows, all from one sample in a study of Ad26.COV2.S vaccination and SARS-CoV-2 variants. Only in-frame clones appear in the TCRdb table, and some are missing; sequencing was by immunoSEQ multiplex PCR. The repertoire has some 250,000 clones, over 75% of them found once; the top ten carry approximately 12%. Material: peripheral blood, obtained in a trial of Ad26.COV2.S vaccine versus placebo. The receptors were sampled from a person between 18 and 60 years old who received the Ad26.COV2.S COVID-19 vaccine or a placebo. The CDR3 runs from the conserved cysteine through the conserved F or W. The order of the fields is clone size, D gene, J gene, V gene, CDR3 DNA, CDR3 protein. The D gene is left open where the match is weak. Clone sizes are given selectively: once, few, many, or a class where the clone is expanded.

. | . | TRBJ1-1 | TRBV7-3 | TGTGCCAGCAGATCAGACAGGAACACTGAAGCTTTCTTT | CASRSDRNTEAFF
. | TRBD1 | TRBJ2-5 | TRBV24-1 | TGTGCCACCAGTGATTCGGGACAGGGGGCGGGGGAGACCCAGTACTTC | CATSDSGQGAGETQYF
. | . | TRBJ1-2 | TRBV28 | TGTGCCATCTTAAGGGGTAACTATGGCTACACCTTC | CAILRGNYGYTF
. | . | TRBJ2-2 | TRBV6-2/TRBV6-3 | TGTGCCAGCAGCAACACCGGGGAGCTGTTTTTT | CASSNTGELFF
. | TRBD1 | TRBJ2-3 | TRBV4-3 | TGCGCCAGCAGCCTCGGGACAGGGAACACAGATACGCAGTATTTT | CASSLGTGNTDTQYF
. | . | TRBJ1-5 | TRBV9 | TGTGCCAGCAGCGAACAGGGTTTTAGCAATCAGCCCCAGCATTTT | CASSEQGFSNQPQHF
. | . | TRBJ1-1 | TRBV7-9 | TGTGCCAGCAGCACCTCGACTCCTTACACTGAAGCTTTCTTT | CASSTSTPYTEAFF
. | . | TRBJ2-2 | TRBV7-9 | TGTGCCAGCAGCCCGGCGAACACCGGGGAGCTGTTTTTT | CASSPANTGELFF
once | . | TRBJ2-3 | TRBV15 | TGTGCCACCAGCAGAGATCGGACAGATACGCAGTATTTT | CATSRDRTDTQYF
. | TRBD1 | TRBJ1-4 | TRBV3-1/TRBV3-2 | TGTGCCAGCAGCCCGGACAGGGTTGGGGTAACTAATGAAAAACTGTTTTTT | CASSPDRVGVTNEKLFF
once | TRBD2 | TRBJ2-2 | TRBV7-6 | TGTGCCAGCAGCTTAGGACTAGCGGGAGCCAGCGACACCGGGGAGCTGTTTTTT | CASSLGLAGASDTGELFF